One and the same sample provided the 15 T cell receptor beta chains below, sequenced in a study of shared clonotypes between healthy human individuals. The repertoire was sequenced with immunoSEQ multiplex PCR; TCRdb's copy has only in-frame clones and lacks some. This table has about 2.1 million clones, over 85% appearing once. Naivety among CD8 cells was defined by CD45RO negativity and positive CCR7 selection, thereby excluding terminally differentiated effector memory CD45RA+ cells. The material sequenced was naive CD8+ T cells from PBMCs. The source is a man in his late teens or twenties in good health. Some clones in this sample may be carry-over from other donors' samples.

The genes are TRBV30 and TRBJ2-2; possibly TRBD1 for D (6 bases). The germline CDR1 and CDR2 sequences are GTSNPN and SVGIG (reference sequence). V was trimmed by 3 bases and J by 0 bases, leaving 8 bases between them. The CDR3 is 14 amino acids. The CDR3 protein is CAWRQGTNTGELFF. CDR3 DNA sequence: TGTGCCTGGAGACAGGGAACGAACACCGGGGAGCTGTTTTTT.

The rearrangement joins TRBV27 to TRBJ1-2, with 12 bases aligning to TRBD1. The CDR3 has 16 amino acids. After removal of 3 bases from V and 6 bases from J, the junction contained 8 bases not matched to a gene. Germline V lookup: CDR1 MNHEY, CDR2 SMNVEV (reference sequence). CDR3 nucleotides: TGTGCCAGCAGTTTCCGGGACAGGGGGCCCTCGGATGGCTACACCTTC. Translation: CASSFRDRGPSDGYTF.

On this clone itself: Different DNA sequences within this sample yield the same CDR3. The chain is built from TRBV30 and TRBJ2-7; no definite D call. Germline assignment: CDR1 GTSNPN and CDR2 SVGIG (reference sequence). Trimming shortened V by 0 bases and J by 1 base, and 7 bases separated the two germline ends. CDR3 length: 13 amino acids. CDR3 sequence: CAWSVGGSYEQYF. The CDR3 DNA reads as TGTGCCTGGAGTGTGGGTGGTTCCTACGAGCAGTACTTC. Supplemented by reference TRBV30 and TRBJ2-7, the full variable domain reads SQTIHQWPATLVQPVGSPLSLECTVEGTSNPNLYWYRQAAGRGLQLLFYSVGIGQISSEVPQNLSASRPQDRQFILSSKKLLLSDSGFYLCAWSVGGSYEQYFGPGTRLTVT.

A word on this clone: At the DNA level, this CDR3 is encoded by other sequences in the same sample as well. The chain couples TRBV6-1 to TRBJ1-1; D unresolved. V was clipped by 0 bases and J by 0 bases, with 8 bases between them. In germline, CDR1 is MNHNS, CDR2 SASEGT. The CDR3 spans 15 residues. The CDR3 DNA reads as TGTGCCAGCAGTGAAGCACGGACGGTGAACACTGAAGCTTTCTTT. It translates to CASSEARTVNTEAFF.

The chain uses TRBV6-5 and TRBJ2-3, with D perhaps TRBD1 (6 bases). Germline-derived CDR1 and CDR2 are MNHEY and SVGAGI. V was pared by 5 bases and J by 2 bases, with 11 bases between. CDR3 length equals 14 residues. CDR3 sequence: CASSRQENTDTQYF. DNA for the CDR3: TGTGCCAGCAGTCGACAGGAGAACACAGATACGCAGTATTTT.

This chain uses TRBV5-4 with TRBJ1-1; TRBD1 is a possible D gene (5 bases). The CDR3 is made up of 15 amino acids. Per the germline V gene, CDR1 is SGHNT and CDR2 is YYREEE (reference sequence). The V end was cut by 1 base, the J end by 3 bases, with 13 bases between. The CDR3 sequence: CASSLRPAGDTEAFF. The CDR3 coding sequence is TGTGCCAGCAGCTTGAGGCCCGCGGGGGACACTGAAGCTTTCTTT. Full variable domain (rest looked up from reference TRBV5-4 and TRBJ1-1): ETGVTQSPTHLIKTRGQQVTLRCSSQSGHNTVSWYQQALGQGPQFIFQYYREEENGRGNFPPRFSGLQFPNYSSELNVNALELDDSALYLCASSLRPAGDTEAFFGQGTRLTVV.

The chain is built from TRBV7-2 and TRBJ2-3, with 7 bases matching TRBD2. This CDR3 is built from 15 residues. From germline, CDR1 is SGHTA and CDR2 FQGNSA. Unmatched junction bases numbered 6, after V lost 5 bases and J lost 1 base. The DNA for the CDR3 is TGTGCCAGCAGCATCGGACTAGGCGGCACAGATACGCAGTATTTT. Residues: CASSIGLGGTDTQYF.

This clone was detected only a few times. The chain joins TRBV4-1 to TRBJ1-5; unclear D gene. CDR3 length equals 14 residues. Trimming removed 3 bases at V and 8 bases at J, with 14 bases between. The germline V gene encodes CDR1 MGHRA and CDR2 YSYEKL. CDR3 residues: CASSQRAAPEPQHF. CDR3 in DNA: TGCGCCAGCAGCCAGCGGGCCGCTCCTGAGCCCCAGCATTTT.

This rearrangement joins TRBV5-1 to TRBJ2-3; D unresolved. Germline V gives CDR1 SGHRS, CDR2 YFSETQ. The CDR3 covers 17 residues. V lost 0 bases and J lost 1, with 15 bases in between. In nucleotides, the CDR3 is TGCGCCAGCAGCTTGGCCCAGTACGGTAGAGGCACAGATACGCAGTATTTT. It specifies CASSLAQYGRGTDTQYF.

The chain links TRBV28 to TRBJ1-2, with no clear D. Trimming pared 3 bases from V and 6 bases from J, leaving 11 bases between. The V gene's germline CDR1 is MDHEN and CDR2 SYDVKM. CDR3 length: 13 residues. Written as DNA, the CDR3 is TGTGCCAGCAGTTTTGGAGTGAGGGATGGCTACACCTTC. Encoded protein: CASSFGVRDGYTF.

CDR3 amino acids: CASSLRRYEQYF. In DNA form, the CDR3 reads TGTGCCAGCAGCTTACGACGCTACGAGCAGTACTTC. The chain recombines TRBV7-8 with TRBJ2-7; D is uncertain. CDR3 length: 12 amino acids. Germline CDR1 is SGHVS and CDR2 is FQNEAQ. Trimming cost V 2 bases and J 3 bases, with 5 bases left between them.

The genes are TRBV30 and TRBJ2-1, with TRBD2 as a possible D gene (6 bases). Per the germline V gene, CDR1 is GTSNPN and CDR2 is SVGIG (reference sequence). The CDR3 spans 13 residues. Deletions cut 4 bases from V and 9 bases from J, with 16 bases between. CDR3 protein: CAWKGLAGLEQFF. The CDR3 bases are TGTGCCTGGAAAGGCCTGGCGGGACTTGAGCAGTTCTTC.

This clone was detected once. The chain carries TRBV7-7 and TRBJ2-7, with D possibly TRBD2 on 6 matching bases. Germline V gives CDR1 SSHAT, CDR2 FNYEAQ (reference sequence). The CDR3 totals 13 residues. V shed 3 bases and J shed 1 base, with 7 bases lying between them. The DNA for the CDR3 is TGTGCCAGCAGCTTCGGGGGTTCCTACGAGCAGTACTTC. Translating gives CASSFGGSYEQYF.

This chain connects TRBV9 to TRBJ1-1, with D perhaps TRBD1 (5 bases). This CDR3 spans 17 amino acids. The germline V gene encodes CDR1 SGDLS and CDR2 YYNGEE. V dropped 0 bases and J dropped 4 bases, with 19 bases sitting between them. CDR3 sequence (DNA): TGTGCCAGCAGCGTAGACCCCACACCTAAGGGGAGCACTGAAGCTTTCTTT. Protein: CASSVDPTPKGSTEAFF.

In its sample, this clone was seen once. V and J are TRBV13 and TRBJ1-4; no reliable D call. Trimming took off 5 bases at V and 0 bases at J, with 7 bases between the two ends. The CDR3 is 14 residues long. The germline gives CDR1 PRHDT, CDR2 FYEKMQ (reference sequence). The DNA for the CDR3 is TGTGCCAGCAGCCAAGCACCAACTAATGAAAAACTGTTTTTT. Translated, it gives CASSQAPTNEKLFF.